The source of this T cell receptor (beta chain) is a study of control samples from healthy donors and cancer patients. Per the germline V gene, CDR1 is DFQATT and CDR2 is SNEGSKA (reference sequence). V was cut by 3 bases and J by 7 bases, with 13 bases left in between. This CDR3 has 14 amino acids. The assay was immunoSEQ multiplex PCR, and TCRdb's table has in-frame clones only and misses some. This sample has around 90,000 clones; 70% to 90% occur once, and the top ten carry roughly 2.1%. The clonotype originates from a woman between 35 and 50 years old in good health. The rearrangement uses TRBV20-1 and TRBJ1-6; possible D gene TRBD1, 5 bases. The sample comprised blood. The CDR3 nucleotides are TGCAGTGCTAGTGATAGGGGAGGAAATTCACCCCTCCACTTT. This encodes CSASDRGGNSPLHF.